This T cell receptor beta chain was profiled in a study of cytomegalovirus exposure and HLA in healthy donors. Findings and caveats of the study: TCR beta V- and J-gene trimming, according to a later analysis, was linked to a missense DCLRE1C variant. Researchers catalogued under 200 TCR beta chains as cytomegalovirus-associated.

For this clone: Its antigen is not identified.

Primers for the PCR totalled 60 Vbeta and 13 Jbeta. Sequencing used immunoSEQ multiplex PCR; TCRdb keeps in-frame clones, though not all of them. This table has 200,000 to 250,000 clones, 80% to 90% appearing once. J was trimmed by 8 bases and V by 7 bases; bases with no gene match: 10. Germline CDR1 and CDR2: MNHEY and SMNVEV (reference sequence). This CDR3 contains 15 residues. Material: PBMCs. This sequence originates from a girl under 10 years old in good health and CMV-seronegative. V gene TRBV27 combines with J gene TRBJ2-1; TRBD2 agrees at 11 bases. The CDR3 DNA is TGTGCCAGCACCACTAGCGGGGGTGTTATCGATGAGCAGTTCTTC. Translation gives CASTTSGGVIDEQFF.